This TCR beta chain was identified in a study of OX40 agonist ivuxolimab in advanced cancers. Study conclusions and caveats: Certain nonresponders likewise exhibited a low normalized T-cell clonal expansion.

There are 15 residues in the CDR3. In germline, CDR1 is MGHRA, CDR2 YSYEKL. The V gene lost 4 bases and the J gene lost 7 bases, with 17 bases spanning the gap. As regards this clone: Its antigen is still unknown.

Here immunoSEQ multiplex PCR was the method, and the copy in TCRdb shows in-frame clones only, minus some. The sample shows 50,000 or so clones, roughly 89% of them seen only once. The investigators sampled blood at baseline, at cycle 4 day 1, and at cycle 7 day 1. The source of this sequence is an adult with an advanced solid tumor such as melanoma, head and neck, liver or kidney cancer. The sequences come from CD4+ or CD8+ T cells sorted from blood, collected in a trial of the OX40 agonist ivuxolimab. V usage is TRBV4-1 and J usage is TRBJ2-1, with no clear D. The CDR3 DNA is TGCGCCAGCAGCCCCACCCAGTGGGGTCGGAATGAGCAGTTCTTC. Its translation: CASSPTQWGRNEQFF.